The clone carrying this T cell receptor (beta chain) occurred a few times. The target antigen is unknown. This record comes from a study of post-analysis software for immune sequencing data. Regarding the study as a whole: Five TRBV segments, including TRBV5-6, TRBV5-1 and TRBV20-1, were more frequent in patients than controls.

V dropped 6 bases and J dropped 1; count of bases not matched to a gene: 0. This CDR3 comprises 13 residues. Germline CDR1 reads ENHRY; CDR2 reads SYGVKD. The TCR beta cDNA libraries carried unique molecular identifiers. TCRdb fed the PCR reads into MiXCR, producing one record per CDR3 protein. The table lists about 820,000 distinct CDR3 sequences, approximately 57% of them singletons. This receptor was taken from a girl between 5 and 17 years old with multiple sclerosis. The V gene is TRBV10-3, the J gene TRBJ2-3, with 8 bases identical to TRBD2. Source material: blood. In nucleotides, the CDR3 is TGTGCCATCAGGACTAGCGGCACAGATACGCAGTATTTT. Its translation: CAIRTSGTDTQYF.